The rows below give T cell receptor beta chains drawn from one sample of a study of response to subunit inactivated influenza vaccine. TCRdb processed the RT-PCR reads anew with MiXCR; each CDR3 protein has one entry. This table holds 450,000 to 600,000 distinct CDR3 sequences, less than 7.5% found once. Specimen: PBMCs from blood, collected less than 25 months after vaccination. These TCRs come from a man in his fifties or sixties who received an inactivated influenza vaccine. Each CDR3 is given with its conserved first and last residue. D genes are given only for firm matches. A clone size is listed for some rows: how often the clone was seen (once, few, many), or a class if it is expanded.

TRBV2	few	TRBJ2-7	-	TGTGCCAGCAGGGTGCAAAACATCGGGGTCTACGAGCAGTACTTC	CASRVQNIGVYEQYF
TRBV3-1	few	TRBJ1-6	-	TGTGCCAGCAGCCAGGACAGCGGAGGCTATAATTCACCCCTCCACTTT	CASSQDSGGYNSPLHF
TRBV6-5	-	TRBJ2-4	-	TGTGCCAGCAGTAACCCAAAGCTAGCCAAAAACATTCAGTACTTC	CASSNPKLAKNIQYF
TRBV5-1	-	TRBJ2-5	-	TGCGCCAGCAGCTTGGTACTAGCTGCGGAAGAGACCCAGTACTTC	CASSLVLAAEETQYF
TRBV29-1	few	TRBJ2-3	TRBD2	TGCAGCGTTAATACACTAGCGGGAGCGTACGATACGCAGTATTTT	CSVNTLAGAYDTQYF
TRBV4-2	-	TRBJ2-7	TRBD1	TGTGCCAGCAGCCCGGTGTCCGGGACAGGGGGCGCGGAGCAGTACTTC	CASSPVSGTGGAEQYF
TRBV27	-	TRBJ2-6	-	TGTGCCAGCAGTTTATCTGTCCGGGTTTCTGGGGCCAACGTCCTGACTTTC	CASSLSVRVSGANVLTF
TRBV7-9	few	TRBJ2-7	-	TGTGCCAGCAGCTCTAAAAACAGGGACTACGAGCAGTACTTC	CASSSKNRDYEQYF
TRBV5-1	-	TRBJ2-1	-	TGCGCCAGCAGCGGACTACTAGGGGAGGATGAGCAGTTCTTC	CASSGLLGEDEQFF
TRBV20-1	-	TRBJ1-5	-	TGCAGTGCTAGAGATACGTCGGGGTATCAGCCCCAGCATTTT	CSARDTSGYQPQHF
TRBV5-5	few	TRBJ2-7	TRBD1	TGTGCCAGCAGTAACCCGGGACAGGGGGTCTACGAGCAGTACTTC	CASSNPGQGVYEQYF
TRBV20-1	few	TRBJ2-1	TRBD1	TGCAGTGCTATCCAAAGGGACAGAAATTACAATGAGCAGTTCTTC	CSAIQRDRNYNEQFF
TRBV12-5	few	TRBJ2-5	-	TGTGCTAGTGGTTTAGAGCTGCAAGAGACCCAGTACTTC	CASGLELQETQYF
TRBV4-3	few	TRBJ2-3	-	TGCGCCAGCAGCCAGGAAGGACGGCGGTCATCCACAGATACGCAGTATTTT	CASSQEGRRSSTDTQYF
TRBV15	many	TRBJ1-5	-	TGTGCCACCAGCAGAGAGTGGGAAGGTCAGCCCCAGCATTTT	CATSREWEGQPQHF
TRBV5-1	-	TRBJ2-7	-	TGCGCCAGCAGCTTGACCGGGACACCGACCTCCCCCTACTACGAGCAGTACTTC	CASSLTGTPTSPYYEQYF
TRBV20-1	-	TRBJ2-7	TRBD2	TGCAGTGCTAGTTCTAGCGGGGGGCCAGGTAACTCCTACGAGCAGTACTTC	CSASSSGGPGNSYEQYF
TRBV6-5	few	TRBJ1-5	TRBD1	TGTGCCAGCAGTTACTCGATAGGGGGCCACGGTCAGCCCCAGCATTTT	CASSYSIGGHGQPQHF
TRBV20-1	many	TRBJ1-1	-	TGCAGCCCCAATCGGGACATGAACACTGAAGCTTTCTTT	CSPNRDMNTEAFF
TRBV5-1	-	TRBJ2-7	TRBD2	TGCGCCAGCCGACAAGGACTAGCGGGCTCCTACGAGCAGTACTTC	CASRQGLAGSYEQYF
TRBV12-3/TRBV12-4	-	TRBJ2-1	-	TGTGCCAGCAGGACGGGAAGGGGAGACTACAATGAGCAGTTCTTC	CASRTGRGDYNEQFF
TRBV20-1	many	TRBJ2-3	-	TGCAGTGCTAGAGATGAAAGGCGGGGGCTTGGTACGCAGTATTTT	CSARDERRGLGTQYF
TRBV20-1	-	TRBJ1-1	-	TGCAGTGCTGAGGGAAGTCTCCCTGAAGCTTTCTTT	CSAEGSLPEAFF
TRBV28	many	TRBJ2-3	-	TGTGCCAGCAGTTTTTACTCCTCACGTGCTGGCACAGATACGCAGTATTTT	CASSFYSSRAGTDTQYF
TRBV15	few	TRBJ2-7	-	TGTGCCACCAGCAGACGACTAGTAAACGAGCAGTACTTC	CATSRRLVNEQYF
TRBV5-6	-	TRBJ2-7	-	TGTGCCAGCGGCCCCGGCCTATACGAGCAGTACTTC	CASGPGLYEQYF
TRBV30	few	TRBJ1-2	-	TGTGCCTGGAGGCGCCCTCAGGGTAACTATGGCTACACCTTC	CAWRRPQGNYGYTF
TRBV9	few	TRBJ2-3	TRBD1	TGTGCCAGCAGCGGACCGGGACAGGCAAAGCCAGATACGCAGTATTTT	CASSGPGQAKPDTQYF